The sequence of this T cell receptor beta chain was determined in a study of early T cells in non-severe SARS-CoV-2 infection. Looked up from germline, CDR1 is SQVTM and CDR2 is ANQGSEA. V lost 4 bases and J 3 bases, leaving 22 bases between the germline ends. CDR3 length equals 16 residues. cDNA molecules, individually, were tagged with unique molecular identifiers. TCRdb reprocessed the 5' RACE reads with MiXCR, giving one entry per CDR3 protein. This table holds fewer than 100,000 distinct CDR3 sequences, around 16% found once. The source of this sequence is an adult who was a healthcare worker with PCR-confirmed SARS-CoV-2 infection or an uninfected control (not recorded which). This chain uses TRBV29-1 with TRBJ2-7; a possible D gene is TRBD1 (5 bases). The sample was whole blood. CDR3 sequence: CSVASARTPRNYEQYF. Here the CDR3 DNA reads TGCAGCGTTGCGTCAGCTCGGACACCTCGAAACTACGAGCAGTACTTC.